This is a list of T cell receptor beta chains from one sample in a study of cytomegalovirus exposure and HLA in healthy donors. The repertoire was sequenced with immunoSEQ multiplex PCR; TCRdb's copy has only in-frame clones and lacks some. This repertoire shows 150,000 to 200,000 clones, under 90% found once; its top ten account for less than 2%. Material: PBMCs. Receptors originate from a man aged 18 to 35 in good health and CMV-seronegative. CDR3s include the opening cysteine and the closing phenylalanine or tryptophan. D genes are given only for firm matches. Clone size is not always given. Where it is, it says once, few, many or a class for expanded clones.

clone_size,d_call,j_call,v_call,cdr3_nt,cdr3_aa
once,.,TRBJ2-2,TRBV18,TGTGCCAGCTCACCACTGGTTCAGGGCACCGGGGAGCTGTTTTTT,CASSPLVQGTGELFF
.,.,TRBJ2-1,TRBV18,TGTGCCAGCTCACCAACTCCTTTGGAGGGCCCCTACAATGAGCAGTTCTTC,CASSPTPLEGPYNEQFF
.,.,TRBJ2-5,TRBV6-1,TGTGCCAGCAGCCGAGGGTTACAAGAGACCCAGTACTTC,CASSRGLQETQYF
.,TRBD2,TRBJ2-5,TRBV14,TGTGCCAGCAGCCTGAGGACCGGCGGGAGGGGTGAGACCCAGTACTTC,CASSLRTGGRGETQYF
few,TRBD1,TRBJ2-5,TRBV18,TGTGCCAGCTCACCGTCCGGGACAGGGTTGGAGACCCAGTACTTC,CASSPSGTGLETQYF
.,.,TRBJ1-2,TRBV7-7,TGTGCCAGCAGCTTAGAGGGGAGGCAAGGCTACACCTTC,CASSLEGRQGYTF
.,TRBD2,TRBJ2-3,TRBV6-4,TGTGCCAGCAGTGAAGGGACTAACACAGATACGCAGTATTTT,CASSEGTNTDTQYF
.,TRBD1,TRBJ2-7,TRBV5-1,TGCGCCAGCAGCTTGGGGACCGGGACAGGGGACTACGAGCAGTACTTC,CASSLGTGTGDYEQYF
.,.,TRBJ2-1,TRBV7-8,TGTGCCAGCAGCCCCACCGGGGTCCTTAGGATCGAGCAGTTCTTC,CASSPTGVLRIEQFF
.,.,TRBJ2-2,TRBV29-1,TGCACCGGGGGGGAACAGGGGAGCACCGGGGAGCTGTTTTTT,CTGGEQGSTGELFF
.,.,TRBJ2-7,TRBV29-1,TGCAGCGTTGGGGGCAACTCCTACGAGCAGTACTTC,CSVGGNSYEQYF
.,.,TRBJ2-3,TRBV5-3,TGTGCCAGAAGCTTTACAGGGCAAACTAGCACAGATACGCAGTATTTT,CARSFTGQTSTDTQYF
once,TRBD1,TRBJ1-5,TRBV7-9,TGTTCCAGCAGCTCCGACAGGGGTAATCCCCTAAGCAATCAGCCCCAGCATTTT,CSSSSDRGNPLSNQPQHF
.,TRBD1,TRBJ2-1,TRBV7-7,TGTGCTAGCAGCTCGACAGGGTTAGATGAGCAGTTCTTC,CASSSTGLDEQFF
.,.,TRBJ2-1,TRBV7-3,TGTGCCAGCAGCTTAGGGAGGGGGGGGTACAATGAGCAGTTCTTC,CASSLGRGGYNEQFF
.,.,TRBJ2-7,TRBV6-5,TGTGCCAGCAGTTACTCGACTAGTTTCTACGAGCAGTACTTC,CASSYSTSFYEQYF
once,TRBD1,TRBJ1-3,TRBV6-6,TGTGCCAGCAGTTACCAGGGGGGTGCTGGAAACACCATATATTTT,CASSYQGGAGNTIYF
.,.,TRBJ1-5,TRBV5-6,TGTGCCAGCAGCGGTCCCGGGGGGGGGCTCAGCAATCAGCCCCAGCATTTT,CASSGPGGGLSNQPQHF
few,TRBD2,TRBJ2-7,TRBV6-5,TGTGCCAGCAGTTCCCTGGGGGGGGGATCCTACGAGCAGTACTTC,CASSSLGGGSYEQYF
.,.,TRBJ1-2,TRBV25-1,TGTGCCAGCAGTGAATACGGGCAGGGGAACTATGGCTACACCTTC,CASSEYGQGNYGYTF
.,.,TRBJ1-1,TRBV20-1,TGCAGTGCTACAGGGGACACTGAAGCTTTCTTT,CSATGDTEAFF
once,TRBD1,TRBJ1-5,TRBV23-1,TGCGCCAGCAGTTGCACTATGGGATTCACAGGGGGCGGCCATGGCAATCAGCCCCAGCATTTT,CASSCTMGFTGGGHGNQPQHF
.,TRBD1,TRBJ2-1,TRBV29-1,TGCAGCGTTCACAGGGGATACAATGAGCAGTTCTTC,CSVHRGYNEQFF
.,.,TRBJ1-1,TRBV18,TGTGCCAGCTCACCACAGGGGCCGCAGAACACTGAAGCTTTCTTT,CASSPQGPQNTEAFF
few,.,TRBJ2-7,TRBV19,TGTGCCAGTAGTATAGTCGCAGGCTCTCATTACGAGCAGTACTTC,CASSIVAGSHYEQYF
once,.,TRBJ1-4,TRBV30,TGTGCCTGGAGTGTGTGGGGGCGAGTCGAAAAACTGTTTTTT,CAWSVWGRVEKLFF
.,TRBD1,TRBJ1-2,TRBV9,TGTGCCAGCAGCGTAGGACAGGGTGGCTATGGCTACACCTTC,CASSVGQGGYGYTF
once,.,TRBJ2-3,TRBV2,TGTGCCAGCAGGGAGGACAGCAGCACAGATACGCAGTATTTT,CASREDSSTDTQYF
.,.,TRBJ2-1,TRBV18,TGTGCCAGCTCACCAAGGCAGGACTACAATGAGCAGTTCTTC,CASSPRQDYNEQFF
.,.,TRBJ1-3,TRBV11-2,TGTGCCAGCAGCTCCATACAGGGTTGGACTGGAAACACCATATATTTT,CASSSIQGWTGNTIYF
.,TRBD1,TRBJ1-2,TRBV7-9,TGTGCCAGCAGCCTAGGGACAGTTCCTAACTATGGCTACACCTTC,CASSLGTVPNYGYTF
.,.,TRBJ1-2,TRBV2,TGTGCCGGACGAGAAGGGGTATATGGCTACACCTTC,CAGREGVYGYTF
.,TRBD2,TRBJ2-1,TRBV14,TGTGCCAGCAGCAACGGACTAGCCTCTGAGCAGTTCTTC,CASSNGLASEQFF
.,TRBD1,TRBJ2-7,TRBV18,TGTGCCAGCTCACCGACAACAGGGGAGGAGCAGTACTTC,CASSPTTGEEQYF
.,TRBD1,TRBJ1-1,TRBV28,TGTGCCAGCAGGGGGGACAGGGGGTTTATGACTGAAGCTTTCTTT,CASRGDRGFMTEAFF
.,TRBD1,TRBJ2-7,TRBV5-1,TGCGCCAGCAGTCTCATTGGGACAGGACCCTACGAGCAGTACTTC,CASSLIGTGPYEQYF
.,TRBD1,TRBJ1-2,TRBV4-1,TGCGCCAGCAGCCAGACAGGGGTAAACTATGGCTACACCTTC,CASSQTGVNYGYTF
.,.,TRBJ1-4,TRBV9,TGTGCCAGCAGCGCGGGGGGGCCTCAAGGAGAAAAACTGTTTTTT,CASSAGGPQGEKLFF
.,TRBD1,TRBJ1-2,TRBV28,TGTGCCAGCACAACAGGGGATTATGGCTACACCTTC,CASTTGDYGYTF
.,TRBD1,TRBJ2-1,TRBV28,TGTGCCAGCCCCCCAGTGACAGGGGTTTGGAATGAGCAGTTCTTC,CASPPVTGVWNEQFF
.,TRBD1,TRBJ1-1,TRBV28,TGTGCCAGCAGTTTAGGGGACAGGTACACTGAAGCTTTCTTT,CASSLGDRYTEAFF
.,TRBD1,TRBJ1-3,TRBV5-6,TGTGCCAGCAGCACAAAAGGACAGGGCAGCGGAAACACCATATATTTT,CASSTKGQGSGNTIYF
.,TRBD1,TRBJ1-5,TRBV4-1,TGCGCCAGCAGCGAGGGACAGGGGAAAACTGTAAATCAGCCCCAGCATTTT,CASSEGQGKTVNQPQHF
.,.,TRBJ1-6,TRBV5-6,TGTGCCAGCAGCCCGACAATCAGGGCCTATAATTCACCCCTCCACTTT,CASSPTIRAYNSPLHF
.,.,TRBJ2-7,TRBV28,TGTGCCAGCAGTTTACGGGCGGGGGCGACTCCCGAGCAGTACTTC,CASSLRAGATPEQYF
.,.,TRBJ2-2,TRBV7-3,TGTGCCAGCAGCCCCCTAGGGCGGGCCCTGAACACCGGGGAGCTGTTTTTT,CASSPLGRALNTGELFF